The next 10 T cell receptor beta chains were all read from a single sample in a study of cytomegalovirus exposure and HLA in healthy donors. The PCR used 60 Vbeta and 13 Jbeta primers. Only in-frame clones appear in the TCRdb table, and some are missing; sequencing was by immunoSEQ multiplex PCR. Of around 180,000 clones listed, 65% to 80% are singletons. Sequenced sample: PBMCs. The receptor source for this set is a woman aged 40 to 49 in good health and CMV-seronegative.

The chain is built from TRBV19 and TRBJ1-2; possible D gene TRBD1, 5 bases. Germline V lookup: CDR1 LNHDA, CDR2 SQIVND (reference sequence). Trimming left V 3 bases short and J 2 bases short, with 7 bases between. The CDR3 runs to 13 residues. As DNA, the CDR3 is TGTGCCAGTAGTATCCAGGGCAACTATGGCTACACCTTC. Its translation: CASSIQGNYGYTF.

The chain employs TRBV9 and TRBJ2-1; possible D gene TRBD2, 6 bases. This CDR3 has 13 amino acids. Germline CDR1 SGDLS, CDR2 YYNGEE. V lost 4 bases and J 8 bases, leaving 13 bases between the germline ends. The DNA for the CDR3 is TGTGCCAGCAGCTCGGGGACTTTCGATGAGCAGTTCTTC. As protein: CASSSGTFDEQFF.

V gene TRBV19 combines with J gene TRBJ1-2, with D possibly TRBD1 on 5 matching bases. The ends were cut back, 4 bases at V and 5 bases at J, with 11 bases in the middle. Germline CDR1 LNHDA, CDR2 SQIVND (reference sequence). This CDR3 is 13 amino acids long. The CDR3 reads CASSTGEGYGYTF. The CDR3 coding sequence is TGTGCCAGTAGTACGGGGGAAGGTTATGGCTACACCTTC. Full variable domain (missing parts from reference TRBV19 and TRBJ1-2): DGGITQSPKYLFRKEGQNVTLSCEQNLNHDAMYWYRQDPGQGLRLIYYSQIVNDFQKGDIAEGYSVSREKKESFPLTVTSAQKNPTAFYLCASSTGEGYGYTFGSGTRLTVV.

This clone is a singleton in its sample. The junction shows a germline mismatch at one end, possibly a read error. This chain links TRBV6-6 with TRBJ1-4, with TRBD1 identical over 12 bases. The CDR3 sequence is 15 residues long. The germline V gene encodes CDR1 MNHNY and CDR2 SVGAGI (reference sequence). CDR3 nucleotides: TGTGCCAGCAGTCACTCGGGACAGGGGGCCAAAAAACTGTTTTTT. Its protein product is CASSHSGQGAKKLFF.

CDR3 in amino acids: CASSVGLELAGQFF. The CDR3 DNA reads as TGTGCCAGCAGCGTAGGCTTGGAGCTCGCGGGACAGTTCTTC. V is TRBV9 and J is TRBJ2-1; D is possibly TRBD2 (6 bases). Germline CDR1 SGDLS, CDR2 YYNGEE. V lost 0 bases to trimming and J lost 13 bases, with 17 bases between them. The CDR3 length is 14 residues.

This clone has only a few counts. V usage is TRBV10-2 and J usage is TRBJ2-5; D is possibly TRBD2 (6 bases). The V and J ends lost 9 bases and 7 bases respectively, with 21 bases between them. The CDR3 is 14 residues long. Germline values: CDR1 WSHSY, CDR2 SAAADI. The CDR3 sequence is CASKLAGATGTQYF. In nucleotides, the CDR3 is TGCGCCAGTAAACTAGCTGGAGCGACCGGGACCCAGTACTTC.

The chain recombines TRBV19 with TRBJ1-1, with D possibly being TRBD1 (6 bases). The CDR3 loop spans 16 amino acids. Trimming took off 8 bases at V and 6 bases at J, with 25 bases between the two ends. Germline V CDR1 and CDR2: LNHDA, SQIVND (reference sequence). The CDR3 DNA reads TGTGCCAGTCGGGCCGGGTGGCAGAAGGACAGTCCTGAAGCTTTCTTT. This codes for CASRAGWQKDSPEAFF.

The count of this clone is one. The rearrangement joins TRBV7-9 to TRBJ2-7; weak D call: TRBD1 (5 bases). Germline loops: CDR1 SEHNR, CDR2 FQNEAQ (reference sequence). V was shortened by 5 bases and J by 12 bases, with 14 bases between the two germline ends. The CDR3 runs to 11 residues. CDR3 sequence (DNA): TGTGCCAGCAGCCCCGGGTCAGGGTTGTACTTC. This gives the protein CASSPGSGLYF.

This clone appeared a single time. This rearrangement joins TRBV2 to TRBJ2-3; possible D gene TRBD2, 6 bases. The CDR3 is 15 amino acids. Germline CDR1 and CDR2: SNHLY and FYNNEI. V lost 6 bases and J 2 bases, leaving 15 bases between the germline ends. The DNA for the CDR3 is TGTGCCAGCAGGCGCAGAGGAGGGCACACAGATACGCAGTATTTT. This codes for CASRRRGGHTDTQYF.

This chain uses TRBV4-1 with TRBJ2-5; TRBD1 might be the D (6 bases). CDR1 and CDR2 from the germline V gene are MGHRA and YSYEKL. The CDR3 runs 14 residues. The V gene lost 3 bases and the J gene lost 3 bases, with 11 bases spanning the gap. This CDR3 reads CASSHRTAKETQYF. CDR3 coding DNA: TGCGCCAGCAGCCACCGGACAGCAAAAGAGACCCAGTACTTC.